The rows below give T cell receptor beta chains drawn from one sample of a study of blood T cell repertoires in COVID-19. Data came from immunoSEQ multiplex PCR; TCRdb stores just in-frame clones and leaves some out. The data contain 130,000 to 150,000 clones, almost 85% of them singletons. Sequencing input: PBMCs or T cells enriched from blood (not recorded which). These receptors all stem from a man in his forties with acute COVID-19. Each CDR3 is given with its conserved first and last residue. The D gene is left open where the match is weak. Only some rows state a clone size, as once, few, many or a class for expanded clones.

abundance,j_gene,v_gene,d_gene,CDR3nt,CDR3aa
-,TRBJ1-5,TRBV19,TRBD1,TGTGCCAGTAGACACGGACAGGGTATGGATAGCAATCAGCCCCAGCATTTT,CASRHGQGMDSNQPQHF
-,TRBJ1-5,TRBV19,-,TGTGCCACCAAGGAGTTAGATAGCAATCAGCCCCAGCATTTT,CATKELDSNQPQHF
-,TRBJ2-3,TRBV5-1,-,TGCGCCAGCAGCTTGGAAGGGGAACCTAGCACAGATACGCAGTATTTT,CASSLEGEPSTDTQYF
once,TRBJ2-7,TRBV7-9,TRBD1,TGTGCCAGCAGCTCCGCCGGGACAGGGACCTACGAGCAGTACTTC,CASSSAGTGTYEQYF
few,TRBJ1-5,TRBV15,TRBD1,TGTGCCACCAGCAGAGATCGGACAGGGGGAGGTTATCAGCCCCAGCATTTT,CATSRDRTGGGYQPQHF
-,TRBJ2-5,TRBV4-1,-,TGCGCCAGCAGCCAAGATCCAGACAGTACTCAAGAGACCCAGTACTTC,CASSQDPDSTQETQYF
-,TRBJ1-6,TRBV5-6,TRBD1,TGTGCCAGCAGCTTGATCGGGACAGATTATAATTCACCCCTCCACTTT,CASSLIGTDYNSPLHF
-,TRBJ2-6,TRBV11-3,TRBD1,TGTGCCAGCAGCCCCGGGACAGGAGTCTCTGGGGCCAACGTCCTGACTTTC,CASSPGTGVSGANVLTF
-,TRBJ1-6,TRBV4-3,-,TGCGCCAGCAGCCAAGCAACGGGGGGAGGTTCACCCCTCCACTTT,CASSQATGGGSPLHF
-,TRBJ2-2,TRBV7-2,-,TGTGCCAGCAGCTTTGGCGCAGGGAACACCGGGGAGCTGTTTTTT,CASSFGAGNTGELFF
-,TRBJ1-2,TRBV19,-,TGTGCCAGTAGTCTGCGGACTGATGGCTACACCTTC,CASSLRTDGYTF
-,TRBJ1-2,TRBV5-1,-,TGCGCCAGCAGCTTGGGAGTTAACTATGGCTACACCTTC,CASSLGVNYGYTF
-,TRBJ1-6,TRBV30,-,TGTGCCTGGAGGGCCGAAAGTAATTCACCCCTCCACTTT,CAWRAESNSPLHF
-,TRBJ2-1,TRBV9,TRBD2,TGTGCCAGCAGCGTAGCTAGCGGGAGGGGAGAGGAGCAGTTCTTC,CASSVASGRGEEQFF